A selection of T cell receptor beta chains follows, all from one sample in a study of T cells in Graves' hyperthyroidism and ophthalmopathy. TCRdb independently ran MiXCR on the multiplex PCR reads; one entry per CDR3 protein. The data show about 550,000 distinct CDR3 sequences, around 21% seen once. The specimen sequenced was blood. The source of these receptors is a man aged 18 to 35 with Graves' hyperthyroidism. CDR3s include the opening cysteine and the closing phenylalanine or tryptophan. Fields, in order: J gene, D gene, clone size, V gene, CDR3 DNA, CDR3 protein. A D gene is named only where the DNA matches it firmly. A row's size may be missing; if present it is once, few, many or a size class.

J: TRBJ1-2
D: -
size: many
V: TRBV5-1
DNA: TGCGCCAGCAGCTTGGACCCGTTGAAAGGCTACACCTTC
CDR3: CASSLDPLKGYTF

J: TRBJ1-2
D: TRBD1
size: few
V: TRBV9
DNA: TGTGCCAGCAGCGTACAGGGGGAAAGCTATGGCTACACCTTC
CDR3: CASSVQGESYGYTF

J: TRBJ2-5
D: -
size: many
V: TRBV24-1
DNA: TGTGCCACCAGTGACCCAGGGTCTGTGGAGACCCAGTACTTC
CDR3: CATSDPGSVETQYF

J: TRBJ2-6
D: -
size: many
V: TRBV12-3/TRBV12-4
DNA: TGTGCCAGCAGTTTAGGCCCCACGCCGGCCAACGTCCTGACTTTC
CDR3: CASSLGPTPANVLTF

J: TRBJ2-5
D: -
size: -
V: TRBV24-1
DNA: TGTGCCACCGGGGTTCGGGACACATATCAAGAGACCCAGTACTTC
CDR3: CATGVRDTYQETQYF

J: TRBJ2-7
D: -
size: many
V: TRBV11-2
DNA: TGTGCCAGCAGCGATGGGGGACCCTACGAGCAGTACTTC
CDR3: CASSDGGPYEQYF

J: TRBJ1-2
D: -
size: -
V: TRBV28
DNA: TGTGCCAGCAGTTTCCGGGACATCTATGGCTACACCTTC
CDR3: CASSFRDIYGYTF

J: TRBJ2-5
D: -
size: many
V: TRBV6-5
DNA: TGTGCCAGCAGTTACTCGGGGGCCGGGAGGACAAGTCCGACCCAGTACTTC
CDR3: CASSYSGAGRTSPTQYF

J: TRBJ1-5
D: TRBD1
size: many
V: TRBV12-3/TRBV12-4
DNA: TGTGCCAGCAGTCCCGACAGGGGAGACCAGCCCCAGCATTTT
CDR3: CASSPDRGDQPQHF

J: TRBJ2-4
D: TRBD2
size: -
V: TRBV12-3/TRBV12-4
DNA: TGTGCCAGCAGTTTAGGCGGGAGATGGGACATTCAGTACTTC
CDR3: CASSLGGRWDIQYF

J: TRBJ2-4
D: TRBD2
size: many
V: TRBV12-3/TRBV12-4
DNA: TGTGCCAGCAGAACCGGACTAGCGGGGGGCGACATTAAGTACTTC
CDR3: CASRTGLAGGDIKYF

J: TRBJ1-1
D: -
size: many
V: TRBV27
DNA: TGTGCCAGCAGTTTATTGGGCTCATCTAGCACTGAAGCTTTCTTT
CDR3: CASSLLGSSSTEAFF

J: TRBJ2-7
D: -
size: many
V: TRBV19
DNA: TGTGCCAGTACCCCGAGTGAGGGATCCTACGAGCAGTACTTC
CDR3: CASTPSEGSYEQYF

J: TRBJ2-7
D: TRBD2
size: few
V: TRBV30
DNA: TGTGCCTACTCTAGCGGGGATCCCTACGAGCAGTACTTC
CDR3: CAYSSGDPYEQYF